This T cell receptor (beta chain) came from a study of T cells in Graves' hyperthyroidism and ophthalmopathy. Findings and limits, study-wide: Separating ophthalmopathy from stable hyperthyroidism was achieved by a 13 V-J model.

Exclusion followed for patients with uncontrolled infection, other autoimmune disease, pregnancy or lactation. Fresh 10 ml peripheral blood yielded PBMCs. As to this clonotype: Antigen specificity is unknown.

RNA transcripts provided the source from which TCR beta CDR3 regions were amplified. A first-round RT-PCR of the TCR CDR3 used the HTBI primer set. TCRdb used MiXCR to reprocess the multiplex PCR reads, holding one entry per CDR3 protein. The sample includes fewer than 350,000 distinct CDR3 sequences, roughly 15% seen only once; the top ten take 6.5% to 10%. The CDR3 runs to 19 residues. V lost 2 bases to trimming and J lost 3 bases, with 23 bases between them. Per germline, CDR1 LGHNA and CDR2 YSLEER. The receptor comes from a woman younger than 45 with Graves' hyperthyroidism that later progressed to Graves' ophthalmopathy. The chain links TRBV4-3 to TRBJ2-4; D not certain. Sequencing was done on a sample of blood. The CDR3 bases are TGCGCCAGCAGCCAAACCCCAATTGATGATCTCGTTGGCAAAAACATTCAGTACTTC. The encoded protein is CASSQTPIDDLVGKNIQYF.